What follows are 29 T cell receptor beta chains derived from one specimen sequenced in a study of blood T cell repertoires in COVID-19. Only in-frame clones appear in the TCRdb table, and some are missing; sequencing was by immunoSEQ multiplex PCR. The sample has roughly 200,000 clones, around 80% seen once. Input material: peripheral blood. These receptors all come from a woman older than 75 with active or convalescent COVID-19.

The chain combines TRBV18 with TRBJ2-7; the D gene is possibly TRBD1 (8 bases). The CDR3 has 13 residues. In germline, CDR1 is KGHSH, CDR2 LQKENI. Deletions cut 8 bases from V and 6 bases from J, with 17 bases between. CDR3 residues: CASTSDREGEQYF. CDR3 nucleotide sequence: TGTGCCAGCACTTCGGACAGGGAGGGCGAGCAGTACTTC.

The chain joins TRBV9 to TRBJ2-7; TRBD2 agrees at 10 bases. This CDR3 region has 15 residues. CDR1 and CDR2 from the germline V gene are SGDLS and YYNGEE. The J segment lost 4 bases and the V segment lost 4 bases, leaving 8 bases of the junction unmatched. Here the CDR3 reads CASSSGSGGAYEQYF. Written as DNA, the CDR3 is TGTGCCAGCAGCAGCGGGAGCGGGGGGGCTTACGAGCAGTACTTC.

Here the CDR3 reads CASSLDGQGNTEAFF. CDR3 coding DNA: TGCGCCAGCAGCTTGGATGGACAGGGAAACACTGAAGCTTTCTTT. The chain is built from TRBV5-1 and TRBJ1-1; 8 bases match TRBD1. The CDR3 extends over 15 amino acids. CDR1 is SGHRS and CDR2 is YFSETQ in the germline V gene. V shed 0 bases, J shed 2 bases, and the junction held 3 bases outside the gene matches.

CDR3: CASSWTGSQETQYF. The CDR3 bases are TGTGCCAGCAGCTGGACAGGGTCACAAGAGACCCAGTACTTC. The chain uses TRBV7-7 and TRBJ2-5; 8 nucleotides agree with TRBD1. Germline V gene data show CDR1 as SSHAT and CDR2 as FNYEAQ (reference sequence). The CDR3 is 14 residues long. After removal of 4 bases from V and 2 bases from J, the junction contained 3 bases not matched to a gene. Full variable domain (outside the CDR3, taken from reference TRBV7-7 and TRBJ2-5): GAGVSQSPRYKVTKRGQDVTLRCDPISSHATLYWYQQALGQGPEFLTYFNYEAQPDKSGLPSDRFSAERPEGSISTLTIQRTEQRDSAMYRCASSWTGSQETQYFGPGTRLLVL.

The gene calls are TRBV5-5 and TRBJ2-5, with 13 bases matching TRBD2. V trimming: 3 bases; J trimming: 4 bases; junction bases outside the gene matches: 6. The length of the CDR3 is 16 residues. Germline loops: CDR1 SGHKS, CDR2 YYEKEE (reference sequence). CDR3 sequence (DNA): TGTGCCAGCAGCTCACTAGCGGGGGGGCCGGGAGAGACCCAGTACTTC. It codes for CASSSLAGGPGETQYF.

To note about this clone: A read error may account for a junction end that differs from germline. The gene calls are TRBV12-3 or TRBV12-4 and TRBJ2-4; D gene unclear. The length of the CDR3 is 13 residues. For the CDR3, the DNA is TGTGCCAGCAGCTTAGGCGGAAAAAACATTCAGTACTTC. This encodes CASSLGGKNIQYF.

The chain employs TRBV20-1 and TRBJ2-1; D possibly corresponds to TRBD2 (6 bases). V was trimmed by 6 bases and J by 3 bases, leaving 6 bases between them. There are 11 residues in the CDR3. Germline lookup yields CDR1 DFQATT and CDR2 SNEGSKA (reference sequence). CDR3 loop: CSAAGYNEQFF. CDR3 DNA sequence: TGCAGTGCAGCGGGCTACAATGAGCAGTTCTTC.

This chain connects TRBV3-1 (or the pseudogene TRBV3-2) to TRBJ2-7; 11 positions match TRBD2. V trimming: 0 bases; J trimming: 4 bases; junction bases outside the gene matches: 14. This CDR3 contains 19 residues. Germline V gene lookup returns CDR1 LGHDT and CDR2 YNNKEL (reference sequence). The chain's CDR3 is CASSQERAVAGGHGYEQYF. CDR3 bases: TGTGCCAGCAGCCAAGAGAGGGCGGTAGCGGGGGGGCATGGTTACGAGCAGTACTTC.

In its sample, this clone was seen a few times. The CDR3 spells CASSVGGVDTEAFF. The CDR3 DNA reads as TGTGCCAGCAGCGTAGGGGGGGTGGACACTGAAGCTTTCTTT. This chain connects TRBV7-9 to TRBJ1-1; perhaps TRBD1 as D (6 bases). Trimming pared 5 bases from V and 3 bases from J, leaving 13 bases between. The CDR3 sequence is 14 residues long. Germline values: CDR1 SEHNR, CDR2 FQNEAQ (reference sequence).

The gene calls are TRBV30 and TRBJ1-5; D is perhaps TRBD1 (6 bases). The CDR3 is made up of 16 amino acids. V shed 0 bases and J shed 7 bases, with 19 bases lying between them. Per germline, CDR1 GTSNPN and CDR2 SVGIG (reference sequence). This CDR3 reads CAWSVGFVGGGQPQHF. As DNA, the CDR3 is TGTGCCTGGAGTGTGGGGTTTGTGGGTGGGGGCCAGCCCCAGCATTTT.

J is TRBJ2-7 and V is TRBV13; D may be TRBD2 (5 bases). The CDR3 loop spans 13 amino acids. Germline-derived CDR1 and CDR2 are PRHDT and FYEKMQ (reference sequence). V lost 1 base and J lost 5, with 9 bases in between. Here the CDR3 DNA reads TGTGCCAGCAGCTTAGAATTCGGGGACGAGCAGTACTTC. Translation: CASSLEFGDEQYF.

CDR3 nucleotide sequence: TGTGCCAGCAGCTTAGCTGGACAGGGAAATGAGCAGTTCTTC. Its protein product is CASSLAGQGNEQFF. The chain couples TRBV7-8 to TRBJ2-1; 8 positions agree with TRBD1. V shed 0 bases and J 7 bases; nucleotides not matched to a gene: 2. This CDR3 comprises 14 residues. Germline CDR1 and CDR2: SGHVS and FQNEAQ.

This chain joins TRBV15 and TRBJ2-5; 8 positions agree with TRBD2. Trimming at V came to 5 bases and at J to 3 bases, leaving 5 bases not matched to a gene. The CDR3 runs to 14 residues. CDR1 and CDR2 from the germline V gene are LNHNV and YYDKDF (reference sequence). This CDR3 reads CATSRGGNEETQYF. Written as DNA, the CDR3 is TGTGCCACCAGCCGGGGGGGGAACGAAGAGACCCAGTACTTC.

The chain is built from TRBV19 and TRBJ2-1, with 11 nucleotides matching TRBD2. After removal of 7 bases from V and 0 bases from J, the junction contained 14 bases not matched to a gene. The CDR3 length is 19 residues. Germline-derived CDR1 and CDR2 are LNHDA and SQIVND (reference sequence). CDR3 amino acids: CASMEGGLAVSSSYNEQFF. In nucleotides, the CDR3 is TGTGCCAGTATGGAGGGGGGACTAGCGGTCTCAAGCTCCTACAATGAGCAGTTCTTC.

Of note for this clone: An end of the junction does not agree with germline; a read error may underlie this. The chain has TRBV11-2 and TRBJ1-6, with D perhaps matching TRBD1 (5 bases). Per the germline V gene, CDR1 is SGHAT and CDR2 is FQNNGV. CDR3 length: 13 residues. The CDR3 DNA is TGTGCCAGCAGCTTAGATTTGCAGGGTATATCCTCCTTT. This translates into CASSLDLQGISSF.

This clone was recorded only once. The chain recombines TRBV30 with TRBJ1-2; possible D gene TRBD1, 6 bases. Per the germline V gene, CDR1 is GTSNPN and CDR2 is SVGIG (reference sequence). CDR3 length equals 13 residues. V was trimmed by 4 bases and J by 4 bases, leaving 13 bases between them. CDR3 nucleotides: TGTGCCTGGATCCCGACAGGCCCCTATGGCTACACCTTC. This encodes CAWIPTGPYGYTF.

The DNA of the CDR3 is TGTGCCTGTGGGGTGACAGGGGCGAGCAATCAGCCCCAGCATTTT. This encodes CACGVTGASNQPQHF. The V call is TRBV30, the J call TRBJ1-5; 8 bases fit TRBD1. Germline CDR1 reads GTSNPN; CDR2 reads SVGIG (reference sequence). V trimming: 6 bases; J trimming: 1 base; junction bases outside the gene matches: 8. The CDR3 loop spans 15 amino acids. The entire variable domain, with the rest obtained from reference TRBV30 and TRBJ1-5, is as follows: SQTIHQWPATLVQPVGSPLSLECTVEGTSNPNLYWYRQAAGRGLQLLFYSVGIGQISSEVPQNLSASRPQDRQFILSSKKLLLSDSGFYLCACGVTGASNQPQHFGDGTRLSIL.

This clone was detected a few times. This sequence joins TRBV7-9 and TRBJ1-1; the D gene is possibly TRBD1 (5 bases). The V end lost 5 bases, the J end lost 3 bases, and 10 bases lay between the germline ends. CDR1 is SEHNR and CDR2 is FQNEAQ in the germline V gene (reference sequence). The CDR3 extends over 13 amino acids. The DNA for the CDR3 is TGTGCCAGCAGCCGACAGTCACACACTGAAGCTTTCTTT. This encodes CASSRQSHTEAFF.

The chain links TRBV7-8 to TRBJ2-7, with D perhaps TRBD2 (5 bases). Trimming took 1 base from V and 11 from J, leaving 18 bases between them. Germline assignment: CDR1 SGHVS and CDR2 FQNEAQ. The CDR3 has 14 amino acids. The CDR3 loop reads CASSLEDFSSKEYF. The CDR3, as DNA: TGTGCCAGCAGCTTAGAGGACTTTAGTTCGAAGGAGTACTTC.

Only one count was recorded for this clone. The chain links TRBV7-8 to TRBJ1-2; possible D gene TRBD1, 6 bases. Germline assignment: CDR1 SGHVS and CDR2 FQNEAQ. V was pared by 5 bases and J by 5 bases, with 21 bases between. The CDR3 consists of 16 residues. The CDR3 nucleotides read TGTGCCAGCAGCGTCGGTAGGGGGGGGAATGGGTATGGCTACACCTTC. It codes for CASSVGRGGNGYGYTF.

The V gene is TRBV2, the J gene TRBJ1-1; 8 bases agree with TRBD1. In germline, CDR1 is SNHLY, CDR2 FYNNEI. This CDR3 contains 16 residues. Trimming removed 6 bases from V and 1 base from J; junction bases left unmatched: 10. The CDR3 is CASRQGQGGANTEAFF. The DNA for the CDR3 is TGTGCCAGCAGACAAGGACAGGGTGGGGCGAACACTGAAGCTTTCTTT.

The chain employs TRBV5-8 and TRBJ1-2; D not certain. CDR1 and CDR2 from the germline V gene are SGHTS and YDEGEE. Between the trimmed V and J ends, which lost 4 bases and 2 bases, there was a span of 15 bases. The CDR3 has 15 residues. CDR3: CASSLSLGTNYGYTF. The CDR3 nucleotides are TGTGCCAGCAGCCTCTCTCTGGGCACGAACTATGGCTACACCTTC.

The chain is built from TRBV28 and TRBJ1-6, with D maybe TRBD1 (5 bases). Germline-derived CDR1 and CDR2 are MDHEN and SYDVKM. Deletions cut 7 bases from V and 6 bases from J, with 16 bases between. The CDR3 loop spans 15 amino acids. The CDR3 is CASTGGWGSNSPLHF. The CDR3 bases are TGTGCCAGCACGGGGGGTTGGGGGAGTAATTCACCCCTCCACTTT.

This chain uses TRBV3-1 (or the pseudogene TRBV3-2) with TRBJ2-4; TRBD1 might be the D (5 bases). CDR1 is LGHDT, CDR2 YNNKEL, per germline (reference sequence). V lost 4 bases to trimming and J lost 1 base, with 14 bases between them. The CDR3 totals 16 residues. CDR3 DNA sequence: TGTGCCAGCAGCCCTACCTCAGGGCCGGCCAAAAACATTCAGTACTTC. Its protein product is CASSPTSGPAKNIQYF.

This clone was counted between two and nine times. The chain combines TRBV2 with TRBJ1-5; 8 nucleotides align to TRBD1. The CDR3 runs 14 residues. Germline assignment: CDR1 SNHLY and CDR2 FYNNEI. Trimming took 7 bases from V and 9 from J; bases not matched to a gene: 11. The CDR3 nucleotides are TGTGCCAGCAACTTTGACAGGGGCTCATCGCCCCAGCATTTT. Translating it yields CASNFDRGSSPQHF.

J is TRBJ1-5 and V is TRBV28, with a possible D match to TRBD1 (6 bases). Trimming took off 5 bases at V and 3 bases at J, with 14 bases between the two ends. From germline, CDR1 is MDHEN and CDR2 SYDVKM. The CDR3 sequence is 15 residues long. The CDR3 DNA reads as TGTGCCAGCAGTCCGGCGGACAGCCACAATCAGCCCCAGCATTTT. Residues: CASSPADSHNQPQHF.

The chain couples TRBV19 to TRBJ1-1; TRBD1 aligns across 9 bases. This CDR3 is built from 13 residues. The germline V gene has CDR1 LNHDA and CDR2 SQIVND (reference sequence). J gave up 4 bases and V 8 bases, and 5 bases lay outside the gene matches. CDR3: CASLLQGATEAFF. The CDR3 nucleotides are TGTGCCAGTTTACTACAGGGGGCCACTGAAGCTTTCTTT. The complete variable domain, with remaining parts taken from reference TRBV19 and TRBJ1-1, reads DGGITQSPKYLFRKEGQNVTLSCEQNLNHDAMYWYRQDPGQGLRLIYYSQIVNDFQKGDIAEGYSVSREKKESFPLTVTSAQKNPTAFYLCASLLQGATEAFFGQGTRLTVV.

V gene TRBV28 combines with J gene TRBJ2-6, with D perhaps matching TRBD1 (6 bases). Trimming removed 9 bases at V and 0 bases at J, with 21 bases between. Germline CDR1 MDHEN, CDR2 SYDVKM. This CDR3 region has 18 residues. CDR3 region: CARDRLEVDHSGANVLTF. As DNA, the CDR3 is TGTGCCAGGGACAGATTGGAGGTAGACCACTCTGGGGCCAACGTCCTGACTTTC.

The CDR3 DNA sequence: TGTGCCAGCAAGAAGAACATGGACAGGAACACTGAAGCTTTCTTT. Translation: CASKKNMDRNTEAFF. This chain uses TRBV2 with TRBJ1-1; possibly TRBD1 for D (6 bases). The CDR3 is 15 residues long. Deletions cut 7 bases from V and 1 base from J, with 16 bases between. The germline V gene has CDR1 SNHLY and CDR2 FYNNEI.